This T cell receptor (beta chain) was captured by sequencing in a study of T cells in Graves' hyperthyroidism and ophthalmopathy. Points on this clonotype: A much bigger clone sits one base away, suggesting this may be a read error.

Amplified TCR beta CDR3 regions derived from RNA transcripts. The HTBI primer set drove a first-round RT-PCR of the TCR CDR3. Each CDR3 protein is one row after TCRdb ran MiXCR on the multiplex PCR reads. This sample has about 640,000 distinct CDR3 sequences, with roughly 20% found just once. The CDR3 length is 17 residues. Germline V lookup: CDR1 MNHEY, CDR2 SVGEGT. This receptor was taken from a man aged 25-45 years with Graves' ophthalmopathy. The chain recombines TRBV6-2 or TRBV6-3 with TRBJ2-1; TRBD2 matches 14 bases. The material sequenced was blood. The CDR3 is CASSYSTSGRAYDEQFF. CDR3 DNA: TGTGCCAGCAGTTACTCGACTAGCGGGAGGGCCTACGATGAGCAGTTCTTC.